These 27 T cell receptor beta chains share one sample of origin, sequenced in a study of shared clonotypes between healthy human individuals. Method: immunoSEQ multiplex PCR; TCRdb's copy keeps in-frame clones and lacks some. The sample lists over 2 million clones; roughly 90% were seen once. Sequenced material: naive CD4+ T cells from PBMCs. Subset: CD45RA+ positively selected. The receptors derive from a man younger than 35 in good health. Some clones in this sample may be carry-over from other donors' samples.

The chain uses TRBV29-1 and TRBJ1-4; a weak D match, TRBD1 (5 bases). Germline values: CDR1 SQVTM, CDR2 ANQGSEA. V was cut by 1 base and J by 8 bases, with 11 bases left in between. The CDR3 consists of 13 residues. This CDR3 is CSVEVRVGEKLFF. DNA of the CDR3: TGCAGCGTTGAAGTCAGGGTAGGGGAAAAACTGTTTTTT.

As to this clone: The same CDR3 is also encoded by other DNA sequences in this sample. The chain combines TRBV6-5 with TRBJ1-2; 7 bases match TRBD1. There are 13 residues in the CDR3. The germline CDR1 and CDR2 sequences are MNHEY and SVGAGI. Losses at the gene ends were 5 bases for V and 3 bases for J; bases not matched to a gene: 3. This CDR3 is CASSRQGHYGYTF. The CDR3, as DNA: TGTGCCAGCAGTCGACAGGGACACTATGGCTACACCTTC.

In regard to this clone: The same CDR3 arises from other DNA sequences in this sample as well. The chain uses TRBV9 and TRBJ2-1, with D possibly being TRBD2 (6 bases). The CDR3 totals 11 residues. Germline CDR1 and CDR2: SGDLS and YYNGEE. V gave up 3 bases and J gave up 10 bases, with 8 bases separating them. This CDR3 is CASSAAGEQFF. In DNA, the CDR3 is TGTGCCAGCAGCGCCGCGGGGGAGCAGTTCTTC.

Here the CDR3 reads CASSFSGGAPGDTQYF. CDR3 DNA sequence: TGTGCCAGCAGTTTCAGCGGGGGGGCCCCCGGCGATACGCAGTATTTT. The chain combines TRBV28 with TRBJ2-3, with 10 bases matching TRBD2. Trimming cost V 3 bases and J 6 bases; bases outside gene matches: 9. The CDR3 runs to 16 residues. CDR1 and CDR2 from the germline V gene are MDHEN and SYDVKM.

The J gene is TRBJ1-2, the V gene TRBV2, with TRBD1 matching over 11 bases. This CDR3 is built from 15 residues. CDR1 and CDR2 (germline): SNHLY, FYNNEI. J was trimmed by 3 bases and V by 6 bases; bases with no gene match: 6. As DNA, the CDR3 is TGTGCCAGCAGATCCCGGACAGGGGGCGACTATGGCTACACCTTC. Amino acid sequence: CASRSRTGGDYGYTF.

This rearrangement joins TRBV7-9 to TRBJ2-7; 7 positions agree with TRBD2. The V segment lost 0 bases and the J segment 5 bases; nucleotides outside the gene matches: 4. CDR1 is SEHNR, CDR2 FQNEAQ, per germline (reference sequence). The CDR3 consists of 14 residues. The CDR3 spells CASSLAPSGNEQYF. In nucleotides, the CDR3 is TGTGCCAGCAGCTTAGCTCCTAGCGGCAACGAGCAGTACTTC. The whole variable domain, remainder taken from reference TRBV7-9 and TRBJ2-7, is DTGVSQNPRHKITKRGQNVTFRCDPISEHNRLYWYRQTLGQGPEFLTYFQNEAQLEKSRLLSDRFSAERPKGSFSTLEIQRTEQGDSAMYLCASSLAPSGNEQYFGPGTRLTVT.

Concerning this clone itself: This sample also contains other DNA sequences that code for the same CDR3. V gene TRBV5-1 combines with J gene TRBJ2-5, with D possibly matching TRBD1 (6 bases). The CDR3 has 15 residues. Germline V gene lookup returns CDR1 SGHRS and CDR2 YFSETQ. Deletions cut 0 bases from V and 2 bases from J, with 11 bases between. CDR3: CASSLGSTGQETQYF. CDR3 DNA sequence: TGCGCCAGCAGCTTGGGGAGTACAGGGCAAGAGACCCAGTACTTC.

This chain links TRBV7-8 with TRBJ1-2; unclear D gene. Looked up from germline, CDR1 is SGHVS and CDR2 is FQNEAQ. V was shortened by 8 bases and J by 8 bases, with 18 bases between the two germline ends. The CDR3 has 13 residues. CDR3 amino acids: CASQPGWEGGYTF. CDR3 nucleotide sequence: TGTGCCAGCCAGCCGGGCTGGGAGGGAGGCTACACCTTC.

This clone was seen a single time. The genes are TRBV6-1 and TRBJ2-7, with TRBD1 matching 8 bases. V gave up 2 bases and J gave up 0 bases; unmatched junction bases: 3. The CDR3 length is 15 residues. CDR1 is MNHNS, CDR2 SASEGT, per germline. The CDR3 sequence: CASSERQGLSYEQYF. CDR3 bases: TGTGCCAGCAGTGAAAGACAGGGGCTCTCCTACGAGCAGTACTTC.

The J gene is TRBJ2-1, the V gene TRBV4-1, with D uncertain. There are 16 residues in the CDR3. The germline V gene has CDR1 MGHRA and CDR2 YSYEKL. With 2 bases removed from V and 3 bases from J, the gap between germline ends came to 14 bases. As DNA, the CDR3 is TGCGCCAGCAGCCAAATTTCACTCTTAATCTACAATGAGCAGTTCTTC. Translation gives CASSQISLLIYNEQFF.

This sequence joins TRBV11-2 and TRBJ2-4; 11 nucleotides line up with TRBD1. V shed 5 bases and J 11 bases; nucleotides not matched to a gene: 8. Looked up from germline, CDR1 is SGHAT and CDR2 is FQNNGV. This CDR3 has 14 amino acids. The CDR3 DNA is TGTGCCAGCAGCCAGGACAGGGGGCGCTTTGTTCAGTACTTC. Encoded protein: CASSQDRGRFVQYF.

About this clone: Other DNA sequences in this specimen translate into the identical CDR3. V gene TRBV6-5 combines with J gene TRBJ2-1, with a tentative D call TRBD2 (6 bases). Germline CDR1 MNHEY, CDR2 SVGAGI. V shed 6 bases and J shed 7 bases, with 13 bases lying between them. The CDR3 has 13 amino acids. CDR3 DNA: TGTGCCAGCAGCCCCCCCGGAGGGAATGAGCAGTTCTTC. Translated: CASSPPGGNEQFF.

In its sample, this clone was seen once. The chain recombines TRBV30 with TRBJ1-3, with a possible D match to TRBD1 (6 bases). Germline lookup yields CDR1 GTSNPN and CDR2 SVGIG (reference sequence). Trimming pared 8 bases from V and 0 bases from J, leaving 20 bases between. The CDR3 runs to 16 residues. CDR3 in DNA: TGTGCCGTCGGCGACCCACAGGGCACCTCTGGAAACACCATATATTTT. Its protein product is CAVGDPQGTSGNTIYF.

CDR3 in DNA: TGTGCCAGCAGCTTAGGACTACTGGGACAGGGCGGTCAGCCCCAGCATTTT. It specifies CASSLGLLGQGGQPQHF. The chain couples TRBV11-2 to TRBJ1-5; 9 bases agree with TRBD1. Germline V gene lookup returns CDR1 SGHAT and CDR2 FQNNGV. CDR3 length equals 17 residues. The J segment lost 6 bases and the V segment lost 1 base, leaving 10 bases of the junction unmatched.

The J gene is TRBJ1-5, the V gene TRBV5-4, with unresolved D. Trimming stripped 4 bases from V and 1 base from J, with 9 bases between. Germline-derived CDR1 and CDR2 are SGHNT and YYREEE (reference sequence). The CDR3 consists of 14 residues. CDR3 residues: CASSAKDSNQPQHF. CDR3 nucleotides: TGTGCCAGCAGCGCTAAAGACAGCAATCAGCCCCAGCATTTT.

The J gene is TRBJ1-1, the V gene TRBV11-1; D is undetermined. Germline CDR1 reads SGHAT; CDR2 reads FQDESV (reference sequence). V was cut by 1 base and J by 1 base, with 7 bases left in between. This CDR3 comprises 14 residues. The CDR3 here is CASSLVRRNTEAFF. The CDR3 coding sequence is TGTGCCAGCAGCTTAGTAAGGAGGAACACTGAAGCTTTCTTT.

V usage is TRBV18 and J usage is TRBJ2-3, with D unresolved. Per the germline V gene, CDR1 is KGHSH and CDR2 is LQKENI. Trimming left V 1 base short and J 4 bases short, with 9 bases between. The CDR3 is 14 residues long. The CDR3 loop is CASSPLAAPDTQYF. The CDR3 bases are TGTGCCAGCTCACCACTCGCGGCACCAGATACGCAGTATTTT.

The chain couples TRBV9 to TRBJ2-1; TRBD2 agrees at 9 bases. The CDR3 extends over 14 amino acids. The junction had 5 bases not matched to a gene; V was cut back by 0 bases and J by 10 bases. The germline V gene encodes CDR1 SGDLS and CDR2 YYNGEE. The chain's CDR3 is CASSVVGTSYEQFF. In DNA form, the CDR3 reads TGTGCCAGCAGCGTAGTTGGGACTAGCTACGAGCAGTTCTTC.

The V and J genes are TRBV28 and TRBJ2-6, with D maybe TRBD1 (5 bases). Germline assignment: CDR1 MDHEN and CDR2 SYDVKM. V gave up 1 base and J gave up 0 bases, with 10 bases separating them. The CDR3 loop spans 17 amino acids. CDR3 bases: TGTGCCAGCAGTTTATCTTCGCAGGGCTCTGGGGCCAACGTCCTGACTTTC. Its protein is CASSLSSQGSGANVLTF.

This chain links TRBV15 with TRBJ2-5, with D tentatively TRBD2 (6 bases). The CDR3 runs 14 residues. Germline V gene lookup returns CDR1 LNHNV and CDR2 YYDKDF (reference sequence). Trimming cost V 7 bases and J 1 base, with 13 bases left between them. This CDR3 is CATTFGSPQETQYF. Written as DNA, the CDR3 is TGTGCCACCACCTTCGGGAGTCCCCAAGAGACCCAGTACTTC.

The rearrangement joins TRBV15 to TRBJ1-2, with D possibly TRBD1 on 5 matching bases. The CDR3 contains 14 residues. The V gene's germline CDR1 is LNHNV and CDR2 YYDKDF (reference sequence). V was trimmed by 3 bases and J by 2 bases, leaving 10 bases between them. This CDR3 is CATSSGRVNYGYTF. The CDR3, as DNA: TGTGCCACCAGCAGCGGCAGGGTAAACTATGGCTACACCTTC.

The chain carries TRBV9 and TRBJ2-3; perhaps D is TRBD1 or TRBD2 (5 bases each). CDR3 length: 16 amino acids. V lost 4 bases and J 2 bases, leaving 17 bases between the germline ends. Germline-derived CDR1 and CDR2 are SGDLS and YYNGEE. This chain's CDR3 is CASSPNLGVNTDTQYF. In nucleotides, the CDR3 is TGTGCCAGCAGCCCGAATTTGGGGGTGAACACAGATACGCAGTATTTT.

This clone was counted a few times. Within the sample, other DNA sequences also encode this same CDR3. J is TRBJ1-5 and V is TRBV7-2; tentatively, D is TRBD1 (6 bases). Germline values: CDR1 SGHTA, CDR2 FQGNSA. The CDR3 consists of 14 residues. Trimming took 4 bases from V and 3 from J, leaving 10 bases between them. The CDR3 loop reads CASSSRDTNQPQHF. Written as DNA, the CDR3 is TGTGCCAGCAGCTCTCGGGACACCAATCAGCCCCAGCATTTT.

V gene TRBV5-4 combines with J gene TRBJ2-1, with 10 positions matching TRBD2. The J segment lost 0 bases and the V segment lost 6 bases, leaving 6 bases of the junction unmatched. CDR1 is SGHNT and CDR2 is YYREEE in the germline V gene (reference sequence). The CDR3 has 16 residues. The CDR3 loop is CASTHSGRPSYNEQFF. The CDR3 region has the DNA TGTGCCAGCACCCATAGCGGGAGGCCCTCCTACAATGAGCAGTTCTTC.

DNA for the CDR3: TGTGCCAGCCGCCGCGTGGGGGCAGGGGGGGACTACGAGCAGTACTTC. Its protein product is CASRRVGAGGDYEQYF. The chain uses TRBV27 and TRBJ2-7; D may be TRBD1 or TRBD2 (7 bases each). This CDR3 is 16 amino acids long. Germline lookup yields CDR1 MNHEY and CDR2 SMNVEV (reference sequence). The V and J ends lost 8 bases and 3 bases respectively, with 23 bases between them.

The gene calls are TRBV20-1 and TRBJ2-1; no definite D call. This CDR3 comprises 8 residues. CDR1 is DFQATT and CDR2 is SNEGSKA in the germline V gene (reference sequence). Trimming took off 7 bases at V and 10 bases at J, with 5 bases between the two ends. The CDR3 coding sequence is TGCAGTGTGTTGGAGCAGTTCTTC. Its translation is CSVLEQFF.

The chain joins TRBV30 to TRBJ2-1; 7 bases line up with TRBD2. This CDR3 spans 15 amino acids. The V segment lost 0 bases and the J segment 10 bases; nucleotides outside the gene matches: 12. CDR1 and CDR2 from the germline V gene are GTSNPN and SVGIG (reference sequence). Written as DNA, the CDR3 is TGTGCCTGGAGTGTCGGTATGGCGGGAGTGTCCGAGCAGTTCTTC. It specifies CAWSVGMAGVSEQFF.